Below, 15 T cell receptor beta chains from the same sample are listed, as sequenced in a study of blood T cell repertoires in COVID-19. The method was immunoSEQ multiplex PCR; TCRdb's version includes in-frame clones alone and lacks a portion of them. Of hundreds of thousands of clones listed, roughly 90% are singletons. The sequencing sample was made of PBMCs or T cells enriched from blood (not recorded which). These receptors all stem from a man between 60 and 75 years old who had recovered from COVID-19.

DNA for the CDR3: TGTGCCAGTAGTGTCAAGGGGGACATTCAGTACTTC. Translating it yields CASSVKGDIQYF. The chain links TRBV19 to TRBJ2-4, with a weak D call TRBD1 (6 bases). This CDR3 spans 12 amino acids. Germline CDR1 LNHDA, CDR2 SQIVND (reference sequence). V gave up 5 bases and J gave up 8 bases, with 10 bases separating them.

The sample holds one count of this clone. The chain has TRBV28 and TRBJ2-7; D remains ambiguous. This CDR3 has 14 residues. CDR1 and CDR2 (germline): MDHEN, SYDVKM. Trimming pared 2 bases from V and 4 bases from J, leaving 12 bases between. The CDR3 nucleotides read TGTGCCAGCAGTTTAGGCTCTGGTTTTTACGAGCAGTACTTC. It is translated as CASSLGSGFYEQYF.

The chain couples TRBV6-5 to TRBJ1-5, with 7 bases fitting TRBD1. The CDR3 has 15 residues. The germline V gene encodes CDR1 MNHEY and CDR2 SVGAGI. V shed 6 bases and J 7 bases; nucleotides not matched to a gene: 12. The CDR3 loop reads CASRTGLIPDQPQHF. The DNA of the CDR3 is TGTGCCAGCAGGACAGGGTTGATTCCCGACCAGCCCCAGCATTTT.

J is TRBJ2-3 and V is TRBV28; 8 nucleotides line up with TRBD1. V lost 6 bases, J lost 0 bases, and 5 bases stayed unmatched. The germline CDR1 and CDR2 sequences are MDHEN and SYDVKM. The CDR3 length is 15 residues. Written as DNA, the CDR3 is TGTGCCAGCAGGGACAGGGAAGTCAGCACAGATACGCAGTATTTT. Its translation is CASRDREVSTDTQYF.

The rearrangement joins TRBV7-2 to TRBJ1-3; tentatively, D is TRBD1 (6 bases). The germline gives CDR1 SGHTA, CDR2 FQGNSA. The CDR3 is 13 residues long. Trimming shortened V by 5 bases and J by 4 bases, and 9 bases separated the two germline ends. CDR3 coding DNA: TGTGCCAGCAGCCCAGGACAGGGAAACACCATATATTTT. Protein: CASSPGQGNTIYF.

The gene calls are TRBV29-1 and TRBJ2-5; D remains ambiguous. This CDR3 is 12 amino acids long. V lost 5 bases and J lost 5, with 12 bases in between. CDR1 is SQVTM, CDR2 ANQGSEA, per germline. The CDR3 sequence is CSVSEYRETQYF. CDR3 coding DNA: TGCAGCGTTTCTGAGTACCGGGAGACCCAGTACTTC.

This sequence joins TRBV6-5 and TRBJ1-3; D gene ambiguous. V gave up 4 bases and J gave up 4 bases, with 5 bases separating them. The CDR3 contains 12 residues. Germline V lookup: CDR1 MNHEY, CDR2 SVGAGI. The DNA for the CDR3 is TGTGCCAGCAGTTCAACAGGAAACACCATATATTTT. Amino acid sequence: CASSSTGNTIYF.

This clone has just one count. The CDR3 loop reads CASSLDVRGYTF. The CDR3 DNA follows: TGTGCCAGCAGCTTAGATGTTAGAGGCTACACCTTC. The V call is TRBV7-9, the J call TRBJ1-2; no reliable D call. This CDR3 is 12 amino acids long. Between the trimmed V and J ends, which lost 1 base and 8 bases, there was a span of 8 bases. The germline CDR1 and CDR2 sequences are SEHNR and FQNEAQ (reference sequence).

The J gene is TRBJ2-3, the V gene TRBV9, with D perhaps matching TRBD2 (6 bases). The CDR3 extends over 17 amino acids. Per germline, CDR1 SGDLS and CDR2 YYNGEE. Trimming cost V 3 bases and J 3 bases, with 20 bases left between them. CDR3 sequence reads: CASSAGASEGRTDTQYF. The CDR3 nucleotides are TGTGCCAGCAGCGCCGGAGCTAGCGAGGGTAGGACAGATACGCAGTATTTT.

J is TRBJ2-3 and V is TRBV7-9, with 12 positions matching TRBD2. The trim removed 5 bases at V and 4 bases at J, leaving 7 bases unmatched. This CDR3 spans 16 amino acids. From germline, CDR1 is SEHNR and CDR2 FQNEAQ (reference sequence). In nucleotides, the CDR3 is TGTGCCAGCAGCCCCGGACTAGCGGGACAGGCAGATACGCAGTATTTT. It yields the protein CASSPGLAGQADTQYF.

This chain joins TRBV21-1 and TRBJ2-4; the DNA was not compared with TRBD1, the D call given in the table. TRBV21-1 is a recognized pseudogene. The CDR3 spans 15 residues. The CDR3 DNA reads as TGTGCCAGCAGCAACCGTCCGGCAGGGGAAAACATTCAGTACTTC. It specifies CASSNRPAGENIQYF.

The rearrangement links TRBV18 to TRBJ2-6, with a tentative D call TRBD2 (5 bases). Germline-derived CDR1 and CDR2 are KGHSH and LQKENI. CDR3 length: 18 residues. Trimming stripped 0 bases from V and 0 bases from J, with 12 bases between. CDR3 sequence: CASSPPVLAVSGANVLTF. The CDR3 DNA reads TGTGCCAGCTCACCACCGGTTCTAGCCGTCTCTGGGGCCAACGTCCTGACTTTC.

The rearrangement links TRBV9 to TRBJ2-1, with 7 bases identical to TRBD2. The CDR3 loop spans 14 amino acids. CDR1 and CDR2 (germline): SGDLS, YYNGEE. V trimming: 4 bases; J trimming: 3 bases; junction bases outside the gene matches: 4. DNA for the CDR3: TGTGCCAGCAGCCAAAGCGGGAACTACAATGAGCAGTTCTTC. Translation gives CASSQSGNYNEQFF.

V is TRBV25-1 and J is TRBJ2-1, with no clear D. The CDR3 consists of 16 residues. The germline V and J ends were trimmed by 2 bases and 1 base, with 12 bases remaining between them. Per germline, CDR1 MGHDK and CDR2 SYGVNS. The CDR3 is CASSERGLGSYNEQFF. In nucleotides, the CDR3 is TGTGCCAGCAGTGAACGAGGCCTAGGATCCTACAATGAGCAGTTCTTC.

This chain uses TRBV7-2 with TRBJ2-5, with D maybe TRBD2 (7 bases). The CDR3 has 16 residues. Trimming left V 3 bases short and J 2 bases short, with 16 bases between. Germline V gene sequence: CDR1 SGHTA, CDR2 FQGNSA. CDR3 in DNA: TGTGCCAGCAGCTTTTGGGGGGGCGAGTTACAAGAGACCCAGTACTTC. It specifies CASSFWGGELQETQYF.